This T cell receptor (beta chain) was observed in a study of blood T cell repertoires in COVID-19. Per the germline V gene, CDR1 is GTSNPN and CDR2 is SVGIG (reference sequence). This CDR3 has 14 amino acids. The V end lost 3 bases, the J end lost 7 bases, and 13 bases lay between the germline ends. The protocol was immunoSEQ multiplex PCR, while the TCRdb copy is restricted to in-frame clones and leaves out a portion. The sample has some 190,000 clones, roughly nine tenths seen once. The count of this clone is one. Sequences were obtained from PBMCs or T cells enriched from blood (not recorded which). The V and J genes are TRBV30 and TRBJ1-6; D perhaps matches TRBD1 (6 bases). The sequence came from a woman in her thirties or forties in a cohort exposed to, infected with or recovered from COVID-19 (not recorded which). The CDR3 region has the DNA TGTGCCTGGAGCCCAGACAGGTTGAATTCACCCCTCCACTTT. Residues: CAWSPDRLNSPLHF.